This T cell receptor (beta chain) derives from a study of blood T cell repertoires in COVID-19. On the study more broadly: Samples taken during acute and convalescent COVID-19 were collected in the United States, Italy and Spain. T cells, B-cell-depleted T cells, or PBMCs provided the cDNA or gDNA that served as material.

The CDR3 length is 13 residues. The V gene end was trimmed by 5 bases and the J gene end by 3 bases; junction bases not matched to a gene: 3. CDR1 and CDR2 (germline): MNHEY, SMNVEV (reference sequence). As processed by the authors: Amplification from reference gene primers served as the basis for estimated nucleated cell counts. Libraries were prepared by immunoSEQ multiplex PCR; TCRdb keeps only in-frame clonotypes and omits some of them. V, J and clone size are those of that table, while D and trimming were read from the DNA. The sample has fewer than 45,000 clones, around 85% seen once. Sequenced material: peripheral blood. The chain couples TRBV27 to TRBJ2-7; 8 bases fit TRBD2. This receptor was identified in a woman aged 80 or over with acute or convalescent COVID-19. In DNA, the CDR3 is TGTGCCAGCAGTCCAGCGGGGGACTACGAGCAGTACTTC. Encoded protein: CASSPAGDYEQYF.